By share, the clone carrying this T cell receptor beta chain counts as medium-sized. Antigen: not known. The record originates from a study of CD8 T cells in ankylosing spondylitis. Study results and limitations: It was reported that disease-linked clones were significantly enriched in matched ankylosing spondylitis synovial fluid. In ankylosing spondylitis blood, a motif of several highly homologous TCR beta variants appeared characteristic.

V lost 7 bases, J lost 3 bases, and 3 bases stayed unmatched. CDR1 SQVTM and CDR2 ANQGSEA come from the germline V gene. The CDR3 has 11 amino acids. It was by quantitative 5'-RACE with molecular barcodes that TCR beta libraries were made. Via MiXCR, TCRdb re-called the 5' RACE reads, giving one row per CDR3 protein. The sample yields 50,000 to 75,000 distinct CDR3 sequences, under 7.5% seen once. This sequence originates from a male donor with ankylosing spondylitis. The rearrangement uses TRBV29-1 and TRBJ2-7, with TRBD1 identical over 7 bases. The material sequenced was synovial fluid, either unsorted or a sorted T cell fraction (not recorded which). In DNA form, the CDR3 reads TGCAGCGGCGGACAGGACTACGAGCAGTACTTC. Residues: CSGGQDYEQYF.